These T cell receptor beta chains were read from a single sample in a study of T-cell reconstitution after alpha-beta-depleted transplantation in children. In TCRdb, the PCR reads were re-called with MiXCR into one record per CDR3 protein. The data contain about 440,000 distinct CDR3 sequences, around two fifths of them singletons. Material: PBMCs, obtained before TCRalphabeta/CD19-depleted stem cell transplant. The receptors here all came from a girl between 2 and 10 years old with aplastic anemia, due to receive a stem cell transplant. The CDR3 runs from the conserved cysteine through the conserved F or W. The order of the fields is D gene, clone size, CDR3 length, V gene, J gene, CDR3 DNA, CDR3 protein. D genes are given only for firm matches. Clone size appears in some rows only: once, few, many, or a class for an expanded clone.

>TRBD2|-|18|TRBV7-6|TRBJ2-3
TGTGCCAGCAGCTTAGTTTCCCCGGGGGGAACTAGCACAGATACGCAGTATTTT
CASSLVSPGGTSTDTQYF
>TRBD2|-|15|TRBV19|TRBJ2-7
TGTGCCAGTAGTGTGGCTAGCGGGGCTTTATACGAGCAGTACTTC
CASSVASGALYEQYF
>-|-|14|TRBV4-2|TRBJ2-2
TGTGCCAGCAGCCAAGAAGAAGGGACCGGGGAGCTGTTTTTT
CASSQEEGTGELFF
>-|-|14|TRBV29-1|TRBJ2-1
TGCAGCGTTGAGAGGGGGAGGCGGGCCAATGAGCAGTTCTTC
CSVERGRRANEQFF
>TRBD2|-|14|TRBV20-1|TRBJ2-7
TGCAGTGCTAGGGATAGCGGGGGGAACTACGAGCAGTACTTC
CSARDSGGNYEQYF
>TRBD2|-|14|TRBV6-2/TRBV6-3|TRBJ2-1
TGTGCCAGCAGTATGGCGCGGGAGACGGATGAGCAGTTCTTC
CASSMARETDEQFF
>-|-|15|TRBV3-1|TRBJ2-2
TGTGCCGGCAGCCAAGAGGTGACTCTCACCGGGGAGCTGTTTTTT
CAGSQEVTLTGELFF
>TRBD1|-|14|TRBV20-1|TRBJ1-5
TGCAGTGCTAGAGCTGGGACAGACAATCAGCCCCAGCATTTT
CSARAGTDNQPQHF
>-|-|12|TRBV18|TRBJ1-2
TGTGCCAGCTCACCCTCGGGTCTTGGCTACACCTTC
CASSPSGLGYTF
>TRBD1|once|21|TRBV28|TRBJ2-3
TGTGCCAGCAGTTCCCCGGCGGGACAGGGGAGGGGGGTCTCTAGCACAGATACGCAGTATTTT
CASSSPAGQGRGVSSTDTQYF
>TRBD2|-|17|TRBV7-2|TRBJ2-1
TGTGCCAGCAGCTTATTGACTAGCGGGGATTTCTACAATGAGCAGTTCTTC
CASSLLTSGDFYNEQFF
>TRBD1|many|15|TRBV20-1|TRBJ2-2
TGCAGTGCTAGAGGGGAGACAGGGGGGAGCGGGGAGCTGTTTTTT
CSARGETGGSGELFF
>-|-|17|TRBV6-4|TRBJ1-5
TGTGCCAGCAGTGACTCGGAGGTAGGGGACGGCAATCAGCCCCAGCATTTT
CASSDSEVGDGNQPQHF
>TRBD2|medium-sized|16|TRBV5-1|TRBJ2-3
TGCGCCAGCAGCTTGGAGGCTAGCGGGAGTGGGGATACGCAGTATTTT
CASSLEASGSGDTQYF
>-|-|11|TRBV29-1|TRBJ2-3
TGCAGCGGGGCGTGGGCAGATACGCAGTATTTT
CSGAWADTQYF
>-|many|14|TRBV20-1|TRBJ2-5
TGCAGTGCTAGAGTGGGGAACAGCCAAGAGACCCAGTACTTC
CSARVGNSQETQYF
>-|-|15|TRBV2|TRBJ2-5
TGTGCCAGCAGTATCCTCGGGGCCCTCGAAGAGACCCAGTACTTC
CASSILGALEETQYF
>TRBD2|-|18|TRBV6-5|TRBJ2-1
TGTGCCAGCAGTTACTCGAGGGGACTAGCGGGAGATCAGGGTGAGCAGTTCTTC
CASSYSRGLAGDQGEQFF
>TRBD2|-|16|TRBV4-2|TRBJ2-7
TGTGCCAGCAGCCACCTGACTAGCGGGGAAACCTACGAGCAGTACTTC
CASSHLTSGETYEQYF
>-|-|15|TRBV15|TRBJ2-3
TGTGCCACCAGCCCGATGGGCCTGCTTCAGCATACGCAGTATTTT
CATSPMGLLQHTQYF
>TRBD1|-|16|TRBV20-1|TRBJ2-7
TGCAGTGCTAGAGATGCCTCCGAGACAGGGCCCCACGAGCAGTACTTC
CSARDASETGPHEQYF
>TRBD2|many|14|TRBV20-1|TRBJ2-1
TGCAGTGCCAGCCTTAGCGGGAAAGGGTATGAGCAGTTCTTC
CSASLSGKGYEQFF
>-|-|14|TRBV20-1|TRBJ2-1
TGCAGTGCCCTCCTGTTGGGACCCTCCGATGAGCAGTTCTTC
CSALLLGPSDEQFF
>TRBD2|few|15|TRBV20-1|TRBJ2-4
TGCAGTGCTCCGGGACTAGCGGGGGCCAAAAACATTCAGTACTTC
CSAPGLAGAKNIQYF
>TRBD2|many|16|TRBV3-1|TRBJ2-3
TGTGCCAGCAGCTCCCGGGTTAGCGGGGGCACAGATACGCAGTATTTT
CASSSRVSGGTDTQYF
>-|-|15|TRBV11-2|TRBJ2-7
TGTGCCAGCAGCTTATCTCCTGAGAAATCCTACGAGCAGTACTTC
CASSLSPEKSYEQYF
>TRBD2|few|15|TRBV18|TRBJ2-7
TGTGCCAGCTCGCCAAGGACTAGCGGGACCTACGAGCAGTACTTC
CASSPRTSGTYEQYF
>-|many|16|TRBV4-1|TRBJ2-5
TGCGCCAGCAGCCCCCTGACGGCCCGGGGCCGGGAGACCCAGTACTTC
CASSPLTARGRETQYF
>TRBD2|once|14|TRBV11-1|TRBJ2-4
TGTGCCAGTAGTGCGGGGGGCCCCCAAAACATTCAGTACTTC
CASSAGGPQNIQYF
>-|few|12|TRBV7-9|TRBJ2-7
TGTGCCAGCAGCCTCCCCCGGGACGAGCAGTACTTC
CASSLPRDEQYF
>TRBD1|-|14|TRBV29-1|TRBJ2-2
TGCAGCGTAGGACAGGGGGCCTTAGCCGGGGAGCTGTTTTTT
CSVGQGALAGELFF
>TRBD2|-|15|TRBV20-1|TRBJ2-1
TGCAGCACGCCCCCCCCAGCGGGGGTTTACAATGAGCAGTTCTTC
CSTPPPAGVYNEQFF
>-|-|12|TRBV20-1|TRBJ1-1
TGCAGTGCCCCCCCTACGAACACTGAAGCTTTCTTT
CSAPPTNTEAFF
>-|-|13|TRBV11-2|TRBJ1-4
TGTGCCAGCAGCTCCCCCCGGGATGAAAAACTGTTTTTT
CASSSPRDEKLFF
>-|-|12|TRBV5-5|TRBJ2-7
TGTGCCAGCAGCTTGAGTCTGGACGAGCAGTCCTTC
CASSLSLDEQSF
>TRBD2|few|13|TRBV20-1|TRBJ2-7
TGCAGTGCTGCCGGGACTAGTAGGTACGAGCAGTACTTC
CSAAGTSRYEQYF
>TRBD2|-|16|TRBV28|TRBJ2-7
TGTGCCAGCACCGAAAAAGGACTAGCGGGGACTTACGAGCAGTACTTC
CASTEKGLAGTYEQYF
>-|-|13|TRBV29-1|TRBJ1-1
TGCAGCGTTGGTTGGGGAATGAACACTGAAGCTTTCTTT
CSVGWGMNTEAFF
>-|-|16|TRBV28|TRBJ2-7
TGTGCCAGCAGTCCCTACAGGAAAGGAGTTTCCTACGAGCAGTACTTC
CASSPYRKGVSYEQYF
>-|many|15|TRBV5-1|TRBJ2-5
TGCGCCAGCAGCTACGGACAGTCTCTACAAGAGACCCAGTACTTC
CASSYGQSLQETQYF
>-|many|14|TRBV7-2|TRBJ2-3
TGTGCCAGCAGCCCCTACATGACGGGAAGAACGCAGTATTTT
CASSPYMTGRTQYF
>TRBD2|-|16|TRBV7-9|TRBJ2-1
TGTGCCAGCAGCGTGACTAGCGGGATTTCCTACAATGAGCAGTTCTTC
CASSVTSGISYNEQFF
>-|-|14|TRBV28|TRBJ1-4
TGTGCCAGCAGTCTACGCCCCGGGAGGGAAAAACTGTTTTTT
CASSLRPGREKLFF
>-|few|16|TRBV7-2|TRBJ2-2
TGTGCCAGCAGCTTTGTAGCCACTTTGAACACCGGGGAGCTGTTTTTT
CASSFVATLNTGELFF
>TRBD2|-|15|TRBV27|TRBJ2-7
TGTGCCAGCAGTTTCTTTAGCGGGAGGGGCTACGAGCAGTACTTC
CASSFFSGRGYEQYF
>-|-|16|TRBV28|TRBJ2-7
TGTGCCAGCAGTGGCCCCGATGGTCGAGCGGTCCACGAGCAGTACTTC
CASSGPDGRAVHEQYF
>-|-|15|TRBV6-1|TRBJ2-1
TGTGCCAGCAGCGTTCAAGGCGGGGTCTACAATGAGCAGTTCTTC
CASSVQGGVYNEQFF
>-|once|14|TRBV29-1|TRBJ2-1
TGCAGCGTTTCTTGGTTAGCGGCCTACAATGAGCAGTTCTTC
CSVSWLAAYNEQFF
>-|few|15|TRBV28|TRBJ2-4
TGTGCCAGCGCCGTTCAGACAATCAAGGGAAACATTCAGTACTTC
CASAVQTIKGNIQYF
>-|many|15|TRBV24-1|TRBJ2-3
TGTGCCACCAGTGATTTTGCTAGTACGACAGATACGCAGTATTTT
CATSDFASTTDTQYF
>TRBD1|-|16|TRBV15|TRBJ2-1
TGTGCCACCAGCAGGGACCGGGACAGCTCCTACAATGAGCAGTTCTTC
CATSRDRDSSYNEQFF
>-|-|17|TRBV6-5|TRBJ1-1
TGTGCCAGCAGTTACTCGAGTGTTTGGCCGCCCCCCACTGAAGCTTTCTTT
CASSYSSVWPPPTEAFF
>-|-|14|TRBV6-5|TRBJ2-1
TGTGCCAGCAGTTATTCGTGCAGGGGGGGTGAGCAGTTCTTC
CASSYSCRGGEQFF
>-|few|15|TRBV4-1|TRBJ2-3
TGCGCCAGCAGCCAAGATCCGGGGCTTACAGATACGCAGTATTTT
CASSQDPGLTDTQYF
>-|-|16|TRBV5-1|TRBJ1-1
TGCGCCAGCAAAGAACCAGGAATCGGCATGAACACTGAAGCTTTCTTT
CASKEPGIGMNTEAFF